This TCR beta chain was identified in a study of T cells after yellow fever vaccination. General study findings and limits: Re-detected after boosting: most primary clones, about 96% of CD4 and roughly 88% of CD8.

Template switching by 5'RACE produced TCR cDNA, adding a universal primer site and UMIs. TCRdb used MiXCR to reprocess the 5' RACE reads, holding one entry per CDR3 protein. The repertoire holds over 45,000 distinct CDR3 sequences, with more than 5.5% as singletons. V was shortened by 3 bases and J by 8 bases, with 13 bases between the two germline ends. This CDR3 spans 14 amino acids. Note on this clonotype: Its antigen is not known.

The chain is built from TRBV12-3 or TRBV12-4 and TRBJ1-4, with D unclear. The sample consisted of CD8+ T cells sorted from PBMCs, taken on the day of the first yellow fever vaccination. The receptor was derived from a man in his late teens or twenties who received the YFV17D yellow fever vaccine. The CDR3, as DNA: TGTGCCAGCAGTTTCATGGAGACTGGGGAAAAACTGTTTTTT. This sequence encodes CASSFMETGEKLFF.